The 5 T cell receptor beta chains below all came from one sample that was sequenced in a study of OX40 agonist ivuxolimab in advanced cancers. Receptor amplification or capture employed the immunoSEQ multiplex PCR assay. Imported from immuneACCESS, the table was reduced by TCRdb to in-frame sequences with V and J called. These copies leave out some clones; in studies compared against another copy, an unresolved V gene accounts for under half, and the cause of the remainder is not known. Within this sample are approximately 100,000 clones, with 90% of them counted one time only. The ten largest clones capture around 0.5% of the sample. The material was CD4+ or CD8+ T cells sorted from blood, obtained in a trial of the OX40 agonist ivuxolimab. All receptors derive from an adult with an advanced solid tumor such as melanoma, head and neck, liver or kidney cancer.

The chain employs TRBV28 and TRBJ2-1, with 10 bases aligning to TRBD2. Germline loops: CDR1 MDHEN, CDR2 SYDVKM. Trimming cost V 5 bases and J 4 bases; bases outside gene matches: 5. The length of the CDR3 is 15 residues. This CDR3 reads CASSGAGGAYNEQFF. Written as DNA, the CDR3 is TGTGCCAGCAGTGGAGCGGGGGGGGCTTACAATGAGCAGTTCTTC.

This chain connects TRBV10-3 to TRBJ2-3; 7 bases align to TRBD1. CDR1 and CDR2 from the germline V gene are ENHRY and SYGVKD. The junction had 8 bases not matched to a gene; V was cut back by 10 bases and J by 1 base. CDR3 length: 14 residues. CDR3 sequence reads: CATGDRRGTDTQYF. The CDR3 bases are TGTGCCACTGGGGACAGACGGGGCACAGATACGCAGTATTTT.

This clone has just one count. The chain joins TRBV6-1 to TRBJ2-1, with unresolved D. Germline V CDR1 and CDR2: MNHNS, SASEGT. Trimming took 7 bases from V and 0 from J, leaving 10 bases between them. This CDR3 contains 14 residues. In DNA form, the CDR3 reads TGTGCCAGCAAGAGAGCGTTCTCCTACAATGAGCAGTTCTTC. It yields the protein CASKRAFSYNEQFF.

This clone was observed a single time. The rearrangement uses TRBV15 and TRBJ1-2; maybe TRBD1 (5 bases). CDR3 length: 15 residues. V dropped 0 bases and J dropped 8 bases, with 16 bases sitting between them. Looked up from germline, CDR1 is LNHNV and CDR2 is YYDKDF (reference sequence). The CDR3 loop reads CATSRDGAGTEGYTF. In nucleotides, the CDR3 is TGTGCCACCAGCAGAGACGGGGCGGGAACGGAGGGCTACACCTTC.

The chain joins TRBV6-5 to TRBJ1-6; D remains ambiguous. The ends were cut back, 5 bases at V and 0 bases at J, with 8 bases in the middle. CDR1 MNHEY and CDR2 SVGAGI come from the germline V gene. The CDR3 length is 15 residues. In DNA form, the CDR3 reads TGTGCCAGCAGTCAAGTGAGCTCCTATAATTCACCCCTCCACTTT. It is translated as CASSQVSSYNSPLHF.